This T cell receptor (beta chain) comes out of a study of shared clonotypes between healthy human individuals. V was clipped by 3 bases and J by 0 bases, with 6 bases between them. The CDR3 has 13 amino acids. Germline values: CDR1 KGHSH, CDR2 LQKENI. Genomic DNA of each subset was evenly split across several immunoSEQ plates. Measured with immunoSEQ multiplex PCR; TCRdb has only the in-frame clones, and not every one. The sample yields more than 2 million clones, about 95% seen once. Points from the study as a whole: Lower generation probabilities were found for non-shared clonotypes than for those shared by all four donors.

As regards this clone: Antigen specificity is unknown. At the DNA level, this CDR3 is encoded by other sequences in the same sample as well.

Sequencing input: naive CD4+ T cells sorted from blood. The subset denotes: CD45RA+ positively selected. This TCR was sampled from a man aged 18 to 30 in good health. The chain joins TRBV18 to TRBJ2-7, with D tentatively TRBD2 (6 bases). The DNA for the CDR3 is TGTGCCAGCTCACCGCGGGACTCCTACGAGCAGTACTTC. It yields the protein CASSPRDSYEQYF. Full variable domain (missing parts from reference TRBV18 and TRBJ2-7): NAGVMQNPRHLVRRRGQEARLRCSPMKGHSHVYWYRQLPEEGLKFMVYLQKENIIDESGMPKERFSAEFPKEGPSILRIQQVVRGDSAAYFCASSPRDSYEQYFGPGTRLTVT.